This T cell receptor (beta chain) derives from a study of blood T cell repertoires in COVID-19. The table came from immunoSEQ multiplex PCR; TCRdb's copy has only in-frame clones and leaves some out. Of some 220,000 clones in the sample, nearly 85% were seen once. The CDR3 totals 16 residues. Germline V CDR1 and CDR2: KGHSY, FQNENV. V lost 1 base, J lost 5 bases, and 7 bases stayed unmatched. This TCR was recovered from a woman aged 25 to 45 with COVID-19, enrolled during active disease. This rearrangement joins TRBV16 to TRBJ2-3, with 9 bases lining up with TRBD1. The sample comprised peripheral blood. The CDR3 here is CASSQLAGQGKDTQYF. CDR3 DNA: TGTGCCAGCAGCCAATTGGCCGGACAGGGGAAAGATACGCAGTATTTT.